A selection of T cell receptor beta chains follows, all from one sample in a study of long-term antiretroviral therapy in people with HIV. The assay was immunoSEQ multiplex PCR, and TCRdb's table has in-frame clones only and misses some. The repertoire holds 10,000 or so clones, around 79% seen once, with approximately 12% in the top ten. Sequences were derived from unsorted PBMCs, sampled less than 3.3 years before starting antiretroviral therapy. The origin of the receptors is a man in his forties or fifties with HIV. CDR3s include the opening cysteine and the closing phenylalanine or tryptophan. Each record gives: CDR3 protein, CDR3 DNA, CDR3 length, J gene, clone size, D gene, V gene. D genes are given only for firm matches. Part of the rows lack a size; the others show once, few, many or a class for expanded clones.

CDR3: CASSSTGGAGTEAFF
DNA: TGTGCCAGTAGTTCGACAGGGGGCGCGGGAACTGAAGCTTTCTTT
length: 15
J: TRBJ1-1
size: NA
D: TRBD1
V: TRBV19

CDR3: CASSFSGQETQYF
DNA: TGCGCCAGCAGCTTTAGCGGTCAAGAGACCCAGTACTTC
length: 13
J: TRBJ2-5
size: once
D: NA
V: TRBV5-1

CDR3: CASSLGTGWSNEQFF
DNA: TGTGCCAGCAGCCTGGGAACAGGGTGGTCCAATGAGCAGTTCTTC
length: 15
J: TRBJ2-1
size: NA
D: NA
V: TRBV7-9

CDR3: CASSISPGQGTDTQYF
DNA: TGTGCCAGTAGTATCTCCCCGGGACAGGGCACAGATACGCAGTATTTT
length: 16
J: TRBJ2-3
size: NA
D: TRBD1
V: TRBV19

CDR3: CASSDPWDRQRYTF
DNA: TGCGCCAGCAGTGACCCTTGGGACAGGCAACGCTACACCTTC
length: 14
J: TRBJ1-2
size: once
D: TRBD1
V: TRBV10-1

CDR3: CASSLGRTNTEAFF
DNA: TGTGCCAGCAGCTTAGGCCGGACGAACACTGAAGCTTTCTTT
length: 14
J: TRBJ1-1
size: NA
D: NA
V: TRBV7-2

CDR3: CASSLGTGSNEQYF
DNA: TGCGCCAGCAGCCTCGGGACAGGGTCCAACGAGCAGTACTTC
length: 14
J: TRBJ2-7
size: NA
D: TRBD1
V: TRBV4-3

CDR3: CASSLLRSNTGELFF
DNA: TGTGCCAGCAGCTTATTAAGGTCCAACACCGGGGAGCTGTTTTTT
length: 15
J: TRBJ2-2
size: NA
D: NA
V: TRBV13

CDR3: CASSLTAGYYEQYF
DNA: TGTGCCAGCAGTTTAACGGCGGGTTACTACGAGCAGTACTTC
length: 14
J: TRBJ2-7
size: NA
D: NA
V: TRBV27

CDR3: CASSLDPGDLSRQYF
DNA: TGTGCCAGCAGCTTAGATCCGGGGGACTTATCGCGGCAGTACTTC
length: 15
J: TRBJ2-7
size: NA
D: NA
V: TRBV11-2

CDR3: CASSLGLGRWQNIQYF
DNA: TGTGCCAGCAGCTTGGGTCTGGGGAGATGGCAAAACATTCAGTACTTC
length: 16
J: TRBJ2-4
size: large
D: NA
V: TRBV5-6

CDR3: CASSVYRGGYGYTF
DNA: TGTGCCAGCAGCGTCTACAGGGGCGGCTATGGCTACACCTTC
length: 14
J: TRBJ1-2
size: few
D: TRBD1
V: TRBV2

CDR3: CASRLAGTQYF
DNA: TGTGCCAGCCGACTAGCGGGTACGCAGTATTTT
length: 11
J: TRBJ2-3
size: few
D: TRBD2
V: TRBV27

CDR3: CASSGVPSGEQYF
DNA: TGTGCCAGCAGTGGGGTGCCCTCGGGCGAGCAGTACTTC
length: 13
J: TRBJ2-7
size: NA
D: NA
V: TRBV6-4

CDR3: CATAGLAAKQFF
DNA: TGTGCCACGGCCGGACTAGCGGCCAAGCAGTTCTTC
length: 12
J: TRBJ2-1
size: NA
D: TRBD2
V: TRBV10-3

CDR3: CATSRFMTGGLGGDGYTF
DNA: TGTGCCACCAGCAGATTTATGACAGGTGGATTAGGGGGAGATGGCTACACCTTC
length: 18
J: TRBJ1-2
size: NA
D: NA
V: TRBV15

CDR3: CASSQAGQETQPQHF
DNA: TGTGCCAGCAGCCAGGCCGGACAGGAGACTCAGCCCCAGCATTTT
length: 15
J: TRBJ1-5
size: NA
D: TRBD1
V: TRBV9

CDR3: CASSQVVGAEAFF
DNA: TGTGCCAGCAGCCAAGTCGTCGGGGCAGAAGCTTTCTTT
length: 13
J: TRBJ1-1
size: NA
D: NA
V: TRBV4-2

CDR3: CASSPRLAGGRYEQYF
DNA: TGTGCCAGCAGCCCACGACTAGCGGGAGGAAGATACGAGCAGTACTTC
length: 16
J: TRBJ2-7
size: NA
D: TRBD2
V: TRBV7-2

CDR3: CASSQKGQGNTEAFF
DNA: TGTGCCAGCAGCCAAAAAGGACAGGGGAACACTGAAGCTTTCTTT
length: 15
J: TRBJ1-1
size: NA
D: TRBD1
V: TRBV6-6

CDR3: CASSWGLTGSSYNEQFF
DNA: TGTGCCAGCTCCTGGGGCCTCACCGGGAGCTCCTACAATGAGCAGTTCTTC
length: 17
J: TRBJ2-1
size: NA
D: NA
V: TRBV18

CDR3: CASSLEGQPQHF
DNA: TGTGCCAGCAGCTTAGAGGGGCAGCCCCAGCATTTT
length: 12
J: TRBJ1-5
size: few
D: NA
V: TRBV7-9

CDR3: CASSVEAVSGNTIYF
DNA: TGTGCCAGCAGCGTAGAAGCGGTCTCTGGAAACACCATATATTTT
length: 15
J: TRBJ1-3
size: few
D: NA
V: TRBV9

CDR3: CASSFSDGELFF
DNA: TGTGCCAGCAGCTTTTCAGATGGGGAGCTGTTTTTT
length: 12
J: TRBJ2-2
size: NA
D: NA
V: TRBV7-3

CDR3: CASSRSLWADTQYF
DNA: TGTGCCAGCAGCCGAAGCCTATGGGCAGATACGCAGTATTTT
length: 14
J: TRBJ2-3
size: NA
D: NA
V: TRBV14

CDR3: CASSVEGANTGELFF
DNA: TGTGCCAGCAGCGTAGAGGGGGCGAACACCGGGGAGCTGTTTTTT
length: 15
J: TRBJ2-2
size: NA
D: NA
V: TRBV9

CDR3: CASSSRDLGQPQHF
DNA: TGTGCCAGCAGTAGCCGGGACTTAGGTCAGCCCCAGCATTTT
length: 14
J: TRBJ1-5
size: NA
D: NA
V: TRBV28

CDR3: CASTGTGLNTGELFF
DNA: TGTGCCAGCACGGGGACGGGCCTTAACACCGGGGAGCTGTTTTTT
length: 15
J: TRBJ2-2
size: NA
D: NA
V: TRBV5-4

CDR3: CASQFFGGSYEQYF
DNA: TGTGCCAGCCAGTTCTTTGGCGGGAGCTACGAGCAGTACTTC
length: 14
J: TRBJ2-7
size: NA
D: TRBD2
V: TRBV27

CDR3: CASSVFSPTSGRIDEQFF
DNA: TGTGCCAGCAGCGTTTTTTCCCCGACTAGCGGGAGGATAGATGAGCAGTTCTTC
length: 18
J: TRBJ2-1
size: NA
D: TRBD2
V: TRBV9

CDR3: CASSPTDGGNEQFF
DNA: TGTGCCAGCAGCCCTACGGACGGAGGCAATGAGCAGTTCTTC
length: 14
J: TRBJ2-1
size: NA
D: NA
V: TRBV4-2

CDR3: CASSLLQNYEQYF
DNA: TGTGCCAGCAGCTTACTGCAGAACTACGAGCAGTACTTC
length: 13
J: TRBJ2-7
size: NA
D: NA
V: TRBV7-2

CDR3: CASSAGQGDTGELFF
DNA: TGCGCCAGCAGCGCGGGACAGGGTGACACCGGGGAGCTGTTTTTT
length: 15
J: TRBJ2-2
size: NA
D: TRBD1
V: TRBV5-1

CDR3: CASSLASGRMNTEAFF
DNA: TGTGCCAGCAGCTTGGCCTCGGGACGGATGAACACTGAAGCTTTCTTT
length: 16
J: TRBJ1-1
size: NA
D: NA
V: TRBV5-4

CDR3: CASSQDFLTGANNEQFF
DNA: TGCGCCAGCAGCCAAGATTTTTTGACAGGGGCAAACAATGAGCAGTTCTTC
length: 17
J: TRBJ2-1
size: NA
D: TRBD1
V: TRBV4-3

CDR3: CASSDSGTSGYNEQFF
DNA: TGTGCCAGCAGTGACTCCGGGACTAGCGGGTACAATGAGCAGTTCTTC
length: 16
J: TRBJ2-1
size: NA
D: TRBD2
V: TRBV6-4

CDR3: CASRISAPNTEAFF
DNA: TGTGCCAGCAGGATCAGTGCCCCGAACACTGAAGCTTTCTTT
length: 14
J: TRBJ1-1
size: few
D: NA
V: TRBV2

CDR3: CASSPGQGLQGYTF
DNA: TGTGCCAGCTCACCGGGACAGGGATTGCAGGGCTACACCTTC
length: 14
J: TRBJ1-2
size: NA
D: TRBD1
V: TRBV18

CDR3: CASSQGGSNYEQYF
DNA: TGTGCCAGTAGCCAGGGCGGGAGTAACTACGAGCAGTACTTC
length: 14
J: TRBJ2-7
size: NA
D: TRBD2
V: TRBV19

CDR3: CASSLGTSPPDTQYF
DNA: TGTGCCAGCAGCTTAGGGACTAGCCCGCCAGATACGCAGTATTTT
length: 15
J: TRBJ2-3
size: NA
D: TRBD2
V: TRBV11-3

CDR3: CASSTLAQETQYF
DNA: TGTGCCAGCAGCACCCTAGCCCAAGAGACCCAGTACTTC
length: 13
J: TRBJ2-5
size: NA
D: NA
V: TRBV14

CDR3: CASRPGPNPRTTGELFF
DNA: TGCGCCAGCAGACCGGGACCAAATCCTAGAACGACCGGGGAGCTGTTTTTT
length: 17
J: TRBJ2-2
size: NA
D: NA
V: TRBV5-1

CDR3: CASILGRGSYEQYF
DNA: TGCGCCAGCATTCTTGGGAGAGGCTCCTACGAGCAGTACTTC
length: 14
J: TRBJ2-7
size: NA
D: NA
V: TRBV10-2

CDR3: CSSDGGGAEAFF
DNA: TGCAGCTCTGACGGGGGAGGCGCTGAAGCTTTCTTT
length: 12
J: TRBJ1-1
size: NA
D: NA
V: TRBV29-1

CDR3: CASSQLLENTEAFF
DNA: TGTGCCAGCAGCCAGCTACTGGAGAACACTGAAGCTTTCTTT
length: 14
J: TRBJ1-1
size: once
D: NA
V: TRBV14

CDR3: CASSARTGTNGYTF
DNA: TGTGCCAGCAGTGCCAGGACAGGGACGAATGGCTACACCTTC
length: 14
J: TRBJ1-2
size: NA
D: TRBD1
V: TRBV6-5

CDR3: CATSRGDPYEQYF
DNA: TGTGCCACCAGCAGAGGGGACCCCTACGAGCAGTACTTC
length: 13
J: TRBJ2-7
size: NA
D: NA
V: TRBV15

CDR3: CASSQGGLAGREQFF
DNA: TGCGCCAGCAGCCAAGGGGGACTAGCGGGACGAGAGCAGTTCTTC
length: 15
J: TRBJ2-1
size: few
D: TRBD2
V: TRBV4-1

CDR3: CASSTSGDSYNEQFF
DNA: TGTGCCAGCAGCACTAGCGGGGACTCCTACAATGAGCAGTTCTTC
length: 15
J: TRBJ2-1
size: NA
D: TRBD2
V: TRBV7-3